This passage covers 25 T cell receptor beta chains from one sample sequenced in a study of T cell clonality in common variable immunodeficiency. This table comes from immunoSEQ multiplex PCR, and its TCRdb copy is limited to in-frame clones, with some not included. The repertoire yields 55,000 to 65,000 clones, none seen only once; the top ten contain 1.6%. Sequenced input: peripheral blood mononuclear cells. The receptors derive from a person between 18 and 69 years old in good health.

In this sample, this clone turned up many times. The CDR3 bases that were read are TGTGCCAGCAGCTTGGCTGATAGCAATCAGCCC. Amino acids: CASSLADSNQP. The full CDR3 protein is CASSLADSNQPQHF. The gene calls are TRBV7-9 and TRBJ1-5, with D uncertain. The sequence runs out 3 residues before the end of the CDR3; the remainder is reconstructed from the germline J gene. V was pared by 3 bases and J by 0 bases, with 6 bases between. There are 14 residues in the CDR3. Germline loops: CDR1 SEHNR, CDR2 FQNEAQ (reference sequence).

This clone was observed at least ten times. The CDR3 here is CASSLGLADETQYF. CDR3 bases read: TGTGCCAGCAGCTTAGGCCTAGCGGACGAGACC. The chain employs TRBV7-9 and TRBJ2-5; 7 nucleotides align to TRBD2. Read coverage stops 3 residues before the CDR3 terminus; the germline J gene supplies the remainder. The CDR3 consists of 14 residues. After removal of 1 base from V and 5 bases from J, the junction contained 4 bases not matched to a gene. Germline CDR1 is SEHNR and CDR2 is FQNEAQ (reference sequence).

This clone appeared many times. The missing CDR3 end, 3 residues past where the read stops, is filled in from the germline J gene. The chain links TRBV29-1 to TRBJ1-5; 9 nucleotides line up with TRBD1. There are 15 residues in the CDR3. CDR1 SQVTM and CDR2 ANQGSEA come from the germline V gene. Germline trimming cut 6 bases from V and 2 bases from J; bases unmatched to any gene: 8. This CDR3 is CSVSTGGVGNQPQHF. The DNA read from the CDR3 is TGCAGCGTGTCGACAGGGGGGGTCGGCAATCAGCCC.

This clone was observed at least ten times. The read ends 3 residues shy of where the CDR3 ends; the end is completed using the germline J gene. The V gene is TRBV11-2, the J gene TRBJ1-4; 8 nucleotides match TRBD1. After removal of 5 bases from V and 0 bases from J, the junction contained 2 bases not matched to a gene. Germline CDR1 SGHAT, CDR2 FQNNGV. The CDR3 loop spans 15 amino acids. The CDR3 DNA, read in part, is TGTGCCAGCAGCCCACAGGGGGCAACTAATGAAAAA. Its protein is CASSPQGATNEK. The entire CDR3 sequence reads CASSPQGATNEKLFF.

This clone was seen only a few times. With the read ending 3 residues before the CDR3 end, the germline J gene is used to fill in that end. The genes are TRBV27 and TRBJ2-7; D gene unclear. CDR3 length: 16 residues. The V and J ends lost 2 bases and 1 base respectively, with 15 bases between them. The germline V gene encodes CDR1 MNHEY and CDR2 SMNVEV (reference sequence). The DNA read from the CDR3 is TGTGCCAGCAGTTTAGTCGGTCGCCCGCATTCCTACGAG. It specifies CASSLVGRPHSYE. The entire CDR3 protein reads CASSLVGRPHSYEQYF.

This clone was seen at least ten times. Here the CDR3 reads CATSPRTGDQYF. The sequenced CDR3 bases are TGTGCCACCAGTCCGAGGACAGGAGAT. The chain employs TRBV24-1 and TRBJ2-4, with 7 nucleotides matching TRBD1. Read data end 3 residues before the CDR3 end; the end is taken from the germline J gene. CDR1 is KGHDR and CDR2 is SFDVKD in the germline V gene. CDR3 length equals 12 residues.

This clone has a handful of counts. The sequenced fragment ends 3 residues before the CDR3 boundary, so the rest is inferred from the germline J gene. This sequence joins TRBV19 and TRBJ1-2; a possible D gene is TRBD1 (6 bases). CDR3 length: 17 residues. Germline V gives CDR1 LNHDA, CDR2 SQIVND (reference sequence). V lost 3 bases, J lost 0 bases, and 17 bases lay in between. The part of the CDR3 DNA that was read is TGTGCCAGTAGTATCCCCAATACAGGGATTACTAACTATGGC. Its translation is CASSIPNTGITNYG. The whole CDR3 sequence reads CASSIPNTGITNYGYTF.

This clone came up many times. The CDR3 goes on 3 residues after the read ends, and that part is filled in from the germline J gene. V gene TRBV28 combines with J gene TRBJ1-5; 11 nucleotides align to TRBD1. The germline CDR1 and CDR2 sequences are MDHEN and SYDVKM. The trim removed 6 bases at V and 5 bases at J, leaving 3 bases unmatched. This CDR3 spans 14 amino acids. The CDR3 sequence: CASRVGQGDQPQHF. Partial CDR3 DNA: TGTGCCAGCAGGGTGGGACAGGGGGATCAGCCC.

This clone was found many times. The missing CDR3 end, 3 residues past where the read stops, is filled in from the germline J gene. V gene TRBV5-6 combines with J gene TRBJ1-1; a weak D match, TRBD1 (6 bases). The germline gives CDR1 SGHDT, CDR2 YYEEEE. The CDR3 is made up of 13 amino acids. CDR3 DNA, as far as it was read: TGTGCCAGCAGCTTTGGCAGGGGTCGCCCC. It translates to CASSFGRGRP. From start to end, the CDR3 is CASSFGRGRPAFF.

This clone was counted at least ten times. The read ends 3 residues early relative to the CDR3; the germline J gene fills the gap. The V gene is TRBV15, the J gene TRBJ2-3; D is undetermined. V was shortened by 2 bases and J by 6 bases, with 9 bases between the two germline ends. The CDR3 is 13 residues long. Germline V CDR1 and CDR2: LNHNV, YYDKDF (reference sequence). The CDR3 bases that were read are TGTGCCACCAGCAGACTTCTATGGGATACG. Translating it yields CATSRLLWDT. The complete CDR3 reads CATSRLLWDTQYF.

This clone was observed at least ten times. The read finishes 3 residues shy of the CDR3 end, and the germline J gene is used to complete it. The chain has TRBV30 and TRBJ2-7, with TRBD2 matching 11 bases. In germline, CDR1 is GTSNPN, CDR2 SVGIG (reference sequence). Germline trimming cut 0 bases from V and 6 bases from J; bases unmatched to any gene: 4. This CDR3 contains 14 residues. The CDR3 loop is CAWSVLSGRGEQYF. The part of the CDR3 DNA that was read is TGTGCCTGGAGTGTACTTAGCGGGAGGGGCGAG.

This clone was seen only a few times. CDR3 DNA (partial): TGTGCCAGCAGCCGGGACAGGGGATCGCGTAACTATGGC. It translates to CASSRDRGSRNYG. From start to end, the CDR3 is CASSRDRGSRNYGYTF. The chain has TRBV6-2 or TRBV6-3 and TRBJ1-2; 10 nucleotides match TRBD1. Sequencing ends 3 residues short of the CDR3 end; the germline J gene provides the rest. The ends lost 6 bases at V and 1 base at J; junction bases unmatched: 8. This CDR3 contains 16 residues. Germline V gene lookup returns CDR1 MNHEY and CDR2 SVGEGT.

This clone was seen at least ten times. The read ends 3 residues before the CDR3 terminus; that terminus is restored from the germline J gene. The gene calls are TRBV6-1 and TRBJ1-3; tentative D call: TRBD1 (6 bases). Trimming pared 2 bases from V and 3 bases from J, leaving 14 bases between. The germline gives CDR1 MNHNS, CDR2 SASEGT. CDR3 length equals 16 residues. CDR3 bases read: TGTGCCAGCAGTGAACAGGACAGAGGCCTTGGAAACACC. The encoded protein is CASSEQDRGLGNT. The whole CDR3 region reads CASSEQDRGLGNTIYF.

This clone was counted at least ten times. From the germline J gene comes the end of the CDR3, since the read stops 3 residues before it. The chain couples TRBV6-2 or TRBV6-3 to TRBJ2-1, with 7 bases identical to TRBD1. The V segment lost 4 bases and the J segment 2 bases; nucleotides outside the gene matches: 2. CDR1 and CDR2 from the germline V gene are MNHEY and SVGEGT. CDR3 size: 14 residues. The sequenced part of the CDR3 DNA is TGTGCCAGCAGTTTCGGGACAGCCTACAATGAG. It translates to CASSFGTAYNE. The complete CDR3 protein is CASSFGTAYNEQFF.

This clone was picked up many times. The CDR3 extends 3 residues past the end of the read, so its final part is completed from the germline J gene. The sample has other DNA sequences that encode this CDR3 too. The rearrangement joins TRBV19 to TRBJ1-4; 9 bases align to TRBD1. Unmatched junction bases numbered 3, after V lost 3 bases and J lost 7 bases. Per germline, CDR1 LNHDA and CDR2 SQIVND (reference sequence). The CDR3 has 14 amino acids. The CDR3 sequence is CASSMGTGPEKLFF. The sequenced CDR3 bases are TGTGCCAGTAGTATGGGGACAGGGCCTGAAAAA.

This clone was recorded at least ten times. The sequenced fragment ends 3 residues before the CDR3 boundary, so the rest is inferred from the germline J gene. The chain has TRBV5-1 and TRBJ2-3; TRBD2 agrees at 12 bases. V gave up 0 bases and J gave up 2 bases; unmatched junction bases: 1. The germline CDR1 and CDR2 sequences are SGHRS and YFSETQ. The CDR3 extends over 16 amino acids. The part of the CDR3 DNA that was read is TGCGCCAGCAGCTTGGGGACTAGCGGGATCACAGATACG. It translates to CASSLGTSGITDT. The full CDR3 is CASSLGTSGITDTQYF.

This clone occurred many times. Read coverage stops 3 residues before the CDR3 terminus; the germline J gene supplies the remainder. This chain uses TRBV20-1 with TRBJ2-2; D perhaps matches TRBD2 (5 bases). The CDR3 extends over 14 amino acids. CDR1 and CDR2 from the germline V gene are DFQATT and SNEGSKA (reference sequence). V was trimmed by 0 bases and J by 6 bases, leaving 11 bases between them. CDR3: CSARDLARPGELFF. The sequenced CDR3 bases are TGCAGTGCTAGAGATCTAGCAAGGCCCGGGGAG.

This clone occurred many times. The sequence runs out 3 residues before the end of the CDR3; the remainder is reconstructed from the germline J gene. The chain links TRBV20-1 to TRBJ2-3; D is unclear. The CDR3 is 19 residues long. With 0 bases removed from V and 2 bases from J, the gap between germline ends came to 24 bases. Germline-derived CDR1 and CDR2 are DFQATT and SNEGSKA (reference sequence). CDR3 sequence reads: CSARDVRQVPGTDTDTQYF. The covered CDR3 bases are TGCAGTGCTAGAGACGTGAGACAAGTCCCTGGTACCGACACAGATACG.

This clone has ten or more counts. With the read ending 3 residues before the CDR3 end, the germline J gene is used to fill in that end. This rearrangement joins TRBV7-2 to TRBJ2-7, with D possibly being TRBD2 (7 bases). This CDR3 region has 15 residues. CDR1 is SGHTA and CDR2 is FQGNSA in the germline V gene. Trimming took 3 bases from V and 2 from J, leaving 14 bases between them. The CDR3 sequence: CASSFSGGAAYEQYF. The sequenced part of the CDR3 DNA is TGTGCCAGCAGCTTTTCGGGGGGCGCGGCCTACGAG. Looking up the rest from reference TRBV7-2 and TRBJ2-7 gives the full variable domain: GAGVSQSPSNKVTEKGKDVELRCDPISGHTALYWYRQSLGQGLEFLIYFQGNSAPDKSGLPSDRFSAERTGGSVSTLTIQRTQQEDSAVYLCASSFSGGAAYEQYFGPGTRLTVT.

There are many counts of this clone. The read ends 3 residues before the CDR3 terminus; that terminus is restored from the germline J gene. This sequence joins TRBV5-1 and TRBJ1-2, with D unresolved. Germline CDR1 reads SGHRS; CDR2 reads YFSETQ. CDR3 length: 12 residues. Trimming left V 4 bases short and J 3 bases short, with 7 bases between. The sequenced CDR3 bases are TGCGCCAGCAGCCTAGGAGACTATGGC. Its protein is CASSLGDYG. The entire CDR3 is CASSLGDYGYTF.

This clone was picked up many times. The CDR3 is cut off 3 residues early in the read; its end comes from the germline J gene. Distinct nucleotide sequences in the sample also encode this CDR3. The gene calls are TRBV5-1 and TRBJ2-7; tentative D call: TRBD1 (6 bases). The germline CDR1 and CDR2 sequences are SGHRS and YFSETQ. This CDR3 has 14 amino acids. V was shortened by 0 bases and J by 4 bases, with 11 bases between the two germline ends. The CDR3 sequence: CASSLGGGSYEQYF. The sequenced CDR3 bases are TGCGCCAGCAGCTTGGGAGGGGGATCTTACGAG.

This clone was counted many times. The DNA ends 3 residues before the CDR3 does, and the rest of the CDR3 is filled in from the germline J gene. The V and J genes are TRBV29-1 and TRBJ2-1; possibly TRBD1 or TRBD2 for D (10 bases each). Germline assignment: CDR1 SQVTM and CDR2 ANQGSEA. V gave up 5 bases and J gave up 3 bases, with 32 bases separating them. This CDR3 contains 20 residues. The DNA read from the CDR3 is TGCAGCGTTAGCCTAGCGGGAGACAGGGGGCGGATAGCAAGCTACAATGAG. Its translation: CSVSLAGDRGRIASYNE. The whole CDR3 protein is CSVSLAGDRGRIASYNEQFF.

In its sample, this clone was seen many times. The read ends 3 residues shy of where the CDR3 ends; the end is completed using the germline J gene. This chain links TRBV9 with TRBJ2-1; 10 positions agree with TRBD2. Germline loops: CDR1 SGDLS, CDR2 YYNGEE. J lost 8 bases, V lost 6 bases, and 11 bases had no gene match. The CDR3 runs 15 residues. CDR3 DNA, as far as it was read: TGTGCCAGCACGAGCGGGAGGGATAGTATGGATGAG. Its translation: CASTSGRDSMDE. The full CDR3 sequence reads CASTSGRDSMDEQFF.

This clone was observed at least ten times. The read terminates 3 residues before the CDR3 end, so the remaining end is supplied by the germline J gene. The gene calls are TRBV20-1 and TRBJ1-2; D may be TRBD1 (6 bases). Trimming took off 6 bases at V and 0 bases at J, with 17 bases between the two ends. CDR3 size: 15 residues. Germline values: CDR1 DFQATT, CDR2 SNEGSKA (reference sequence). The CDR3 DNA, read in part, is TGCAGTGCCCAACCCGGACAGTTATCTAACTATGGC. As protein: CSAQPGQLSNYG. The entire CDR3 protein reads CSAQPGQLSNYGYTF.

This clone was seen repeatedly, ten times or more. CDR3 region: CASSPRTSGSRDEQFF. CDR3 bases read: TGTGCCAGCAGCCCCCGGACTAGCGGGAGTCGGGATGAG. J is TRBJ2-1 and V is TRBV7-8, with 13 bases lining up with TRBD2. With the read ending 3 residues before the CDR3 end, the germline J gene is used to fill in that end. The CDR3 has 16 amino acids. V lost 5 bases and J lost 8; bases outside the gene matches: 9. CDR1 is SGHVS, CDR2 FQNEAQ, per germline.